This T cell receptor (beta chain) was documented in a study of post-analysis software for immune sequencing data. Study-level points and caveats: Controls showed lower frequencies than patients for 5 or 6 TRBV segments, and TRBV5-6, TRBV5-1 and TRBV20-1 were among these. Samples from one preparation batch, clustered by F measure, grouped strongly together. Normalized Chao1 diversity was significantly lower in multiple sclerosis patients than in controls.

Unique molecular identifiers were built into the TCR beta cDNA libraries. TCRdb used MiXCR to reprocess the PCR reads, holding one entry per CDR3 protein. The sample contains roughly 670,000 distinct CDR3 sequences, over 45% of which appear only once. CDR1 is DFQATT, CDR2 SNEGSKA, per germline (reference sequence). With V trimmed by 1 base and J by 4 bases, 6 bases remained unmatched. The CDR3 extends over 15 amino acids. As concerns this clonotype: Its antigen is not identified.

The sequence was collected from a girl aged 2 to 10 with multiple sclerosis. Input material: blood. The chain links TRBV20-1 to TRBJ2-3, with 9 bases aligning to TRBD2. CDR3 in amino acids: CSARGLAGKPDTQYF. The CDR3 bases are TGCAGTGCTAGAGGGCTAGCGGGGAAGCCAGATACGCAGTATTTT.